The 26 T cell receptor beta chains reported below all come from one sample, sequenced in a study of CD8+ T cells in alopecia areata listed by TCRdb under 2018. Library preparation was by the immunoSEQ multiplex PCR assay. For TCR sequencing, RNA was extracted from every sample and reverse transcribed into cDNA to serve as template. TCRdb obtained this table from immuneACCESS and retained in-frame rearrangements with V and J assigned. These tables miss some clones; where compared with another copy, unresolved V genes account for less than half of the shortfall, and the remainder is unexplained. The sample contains some 100,000 clones, roughly 68% of them found a single time. The top ten clones comprise around 2.7% of the sample. Source material: CD4+ T cells sorted from blood. These receptors all stem from a human donor in good health.

This clone showed up just a few times. The CDR3 DNA reads as TGTGCCAGCAGCTTAGGCGGGGCCAACGTCCTGACTTTC. It translates to CASSLGGANVLTF. V is TRBV7-3 and J is TRBJ2-6, with D unclear. In germline, CDR1 is SGHTA, CDR2 FQGTGA. The CDR3 has 13 amino acids. V lost 2 bases to trimming and J lost 4 bases, with 3 bases between them.

V and J are TRBV30 and TRBJ1-1, with D perhaps TRBD1 (6 bases). Deletions cut 4 bases from V and 3 bases from J, with 18 bases between. This CDR3 region has 15 residues. Germline values: CDR1 GTSNPN, CDR2 SVGIG (reference sequence). The CDR3 loop is CAWTGYRVKDTEAFF. The CDR3 DNA follows: TGTGCCTGGACGGGATACAGGGTCAAGGACACTGAAGCTTTCTTT.

This clone was seen more than once but under ten times. V is TRBV7-9 and J is TRBJ2-2; perhaps D is TRBD1 or TRBD2 (5 bases each). This CDR3 has 15 residues. V lost 1 base and J lost 7, with 13 bases in between. CDR1 SEHNR and CDR2 FQNEAQ come from the germline V gene (reference sequence). CDR3 bases: TGTGCCAGCAGCTTAGACGGGACCCCTAACGGGGAGCTGTTTTTT. Its protein is CASSLDGTPNGELFF.

The V and J genes are TRBV2 and TRBJ1-2, with a tentative D call TRBD1 (6 bases). The germline V gene has CDR1 SNHLY and CDR2 FYNNEI. The germline V and J ends were trimmed by 7 bases and 4 bases, with 13 bases remaining between them. There are 13 residues in the CDR3. Here the CDR3 DNA reads TGTGCCAGCATCACCAGGGGTTCCTATGGCTACACCTTC. Amino acids: CASITRGSYGYTF. Full variable domain (outside the CDR3, taken from reference TRBV2 and TRBJ1-2): EPEVTQTPSHQVTQMGQEVILRCVPISNHLYFYWYRQILGQKVEFLVSFYNNEISEKSEIFDDQFSVERPDGSNFTLKIRSTKLEDSAMYFCASITRGSYGYTFGSGTRLTVV.

The chain recombines TRBV29-1 with TRBJ2-7; D tentatively fits TRBD1 or TRBD2 (5 bases each). CDR1 SQVTM and CDR2 ANQGSEA come from the germline V gene. This CDR3 spans 15 amino acids. V lost 7 bases to trimming and J lost 4 bases, with 23 bases between them. The CDR3, as DNA: TGCAGCGCGCTCACTCCCCGGGGCACTACATACGAGCAGTACTTC. Amino acid sequence: CSALTPRGTTYEQYF.

This chain joins TRBV6-5 and TRBJ2-3, with TRBD1 matching over 9 bases. CDR3 length equals 16 residues. The V segment lost 2 bases and the J segment 5 bases; nucleotides outside the gene matches: 8. The germline V gene encodes CDR1 MNHEY and CDR2 SVGAGI. The CDR3 region has the DNA TGTGCCAGCAGTTACGGGACAGGGTATGTTGGAGATACGCAGTATTTT. Translating gives CASSYGTGYVGDTQYF.

The chain has TRBV11-2 and TRBJ1-2; maybe TRBD1 (5 bases). V lost 7 bases and J lost 0, with 12 bases in between. The germline CDR1 and CDR2 sequences are SGHAT and FQNNGV. The CDR3 is made up of 14 amino acids. In DNA, the CDR3 is TGTGCCAGCAAACGAGGACATTCTAACTATGGCTACACCTTC. It is translated as CASKRGHSNYGYTF.

The rearrangement uses TRBV15 and TRBJ2-3; the match to TRBD2 covers 9 bases. V was pared by 0 bases and J by 4 bases, with 8 bases of the junction left unmatched. Germline V CDR1 and CDR2: LNHNV, YYDKDF (reference sequence). The CDR3 consists of 17 residues. CDR3 bases: TGTGCCACCAGCAGAGATGCGATAGCGGGGGTAGCAGATACGCAGTATTTT. This gives the protein CATSRDAIAGVADTQYF.

This sequence joins TRBV2 and TRBJ2-7; D tentatively reads TRBD1 or TRBD2 (5 bases each). CDR3 length: 12 residues. In germline, CDR1 is SNHLY, CDR2 FYNNEI. Deletions cut 7 bases from V and 6 bases from J, with 13 bases between. The CDR3 sequence: CASTFGAGEQYF. DNA for the CDR3: TGTGCCAGCACTTTCGGGGCTGGCGAGCAGTACTTC.

This clone was seen a single time. V usage is TRBV29-1 and J usage is TRBJ1-1; D gene unclear. CDR1 and CDR2 from the germline V gene are SQVTM and ANQGSEA. The CDR3 totals 12 residues. Deletions cut 4 bases from V and 1 base from J, with 7 bases between. The CDR3 region has the DNA TGCAGCGTTGCACATACGAACACTGAAGCTTTCTTT. It codes for CSVAHTNTEAFF.

This clone was seen a handful of times. The chain combines TRBV6-5 with TRBJ2-5; unclear D gene. CDR3 length: 14 residues. Trimming took 6 bases from V and 0 from J, leaving 11 bases between them. The V gene's germline CDR1 is MNHEY and CDR2 SVGAGI. The CDR3 coding sequence is TGTGCCAGCAGGGAAGGACGGCACCAAGAGACCCAGTACTTC. Protein: CASREGRHQETQYF.

In its sample, this clone was seen once. The chain carries TRBV30 and TRBJ2-5, with D possibly being TRBD2 (5 bases). This CDR3 spans 13 amino acids. Trimming took 2 bases from V and 5 from J, leaving 12 bases between them. Germline CDR1 and CDR2: GTSNPN and SVGIG (reference sequence). The CDR3 is CAWSPRTGETQYF. The CDR3 DNA reads as TGTGCCTGGAGTCCACGGACGGGGGAGACCCAGTACTTC.

This clone has only a few counts. The V and J genes are TRBV25-1 and TRBJ2-3; unclear D gene. This CDR3 contains 11 residues. Germline V gene lookup returns CDR1 MGHDK and CDR2 SYGVNS. The ends were cut back, 6 bases at V and 3 bases at J, with 4 bases in the middle. For the CDR3, the DNA is TGTGCCAGCAGGCGGACAGATACGCAGTATTTT. Residues: CASRRTDTQYF. The full variable domain, completed using reference TRBV25-1 and TRBJ2-3, is EADIYQTPRYLVIGTGKKITLECSQTMGHDKMYWYQQDPGMELHLIHYSYGVNSTEKGDLSSESTVSRIRTEHFPLTLESARPSHTSQYLCASRRTDTQYFGPGTRLTVL.

The chain links TRBV29-1 to TRBJ2-1, with D unresolved. Germline V gene lookup returns CDR1 SQVTM and CDR2 ANQGSEA. This CDR3 is built from 12 residues. V lost 7 bases and J lost 3, with 10 bases in between. The CDR3 loop reads CSATGIYNEQFF. CDR3 sequence (DNA): TGCAGCGCCACTGGCATCTACAATGAGCAGTTCTTC.

J is TRBJ1-2 and V is TRBV6-5; D is unclear. The V end was cut by 6 bases, the J end by 7 bases, with 18 bases between. The CDR3 length is 14 residues. CDR1 is MNHEY and CDR2 is SVGAGI in the germline V gene. CDR3 protein: CASSQGYAASGYTF. As DNA, the CDR3 is TGTGCCAGCAGCCAAGGATATGCGGCGAGTGGCTACACCTTC.

In this sample, this clone turned up a few times. Other DNA variants within this sample encode the same CDR3. The CDR3 DNA follows: TGTGCCACCAGCAGAGGGACAGGCTCTGGGGCCAACGTCCTGACTTTC. Its protein product is CATSRGTGSGANVLTF. J is TRBJ2-6 and V is TRBV15; 7 bases are shared with TRBD1. CDR3 size: 16 residues. V trimming: 1 base; J trimming: 0 bases; junction bases outside the gene matches: 0. The V gene's germline CDR1 is LNHNV and CDR2 YYDKDF (reference sequence).

This chain links TRBV5-4 with TRBJ1-5; a possible D gene is TRBD1 (5 bases). The CDR3 is 13 residues long. In germline, CDR1 is SGHNT, CDR2 YYREEE (reference sequence). V was cut by 4 bases and J by 2 bases, with 7 bases left in between. The CDR3 sequence is CASSDRGNQPQHF. In nucleotides, the CDR3 is TGTGCCAGCAGCGACAGAGGCAATCAGCCCCAGCATTTT. The full variable domain, completed using reference TRBV5-4 and TRBJ1-5, is ETGVTQSPTHLIKTRGQQVTLRCSSQSGHNTVSWYQQALGQGPQFIFQYYREEENGRGNFPPRFSGLQFPNYSSELNVNALELDDSALYLCASSDRGNQPQHFGDGTRLSIL.

The chain combines TRBV7-2 with TRBJ2-7; unclear D gene. CDR3 size: 14 residues. The V gene lost 2 bases and the J gene lost 2 bases, with 10 bases spanning the gap. Germline assignment: CDR1 SGHTA and CDR2 FQGNSA. This chain's CDR3 is CASSLSGLAYEQYF. The CDR3 DNA follows: TGTGCCAGCAGCTTAAGTGGGCTAGCCTACGAGCAGTACTTC.

This clone was counted between two and nine times. V gene TRBV5-1 combines with J gene TRBJ1-2; 9 nucleotides match TRBD1. Looked up from germline, CDR1 is SGHRS and CDR2 is YFSETQ. The CDR3 is 19 residues long. With V trimmed by 4 bases and J by 4 bases, 20 bases remained unmatched. The CDR3 coding sequence is TGCGCCAGCAGCCTCAGCTACCCGGGACAGGGACATCTCGGCTATGGCTACACCTTC. Its protein is CASSLSYPGQGHLGYGYTF.

The J gene is TRBJ1-6, the V gene TRBV19; D not certain. V lost 7 bases and J lost 6, with 10 bases in between. From germline, CDR1 is LNHDA and CDR2 SQIVND (reference sequence). The CDR3 is 13 residues long. CDR3 DNA sequence: TGTGCCAGTATGAGGGATGGTAATTCACCCCTCCACTTT. It is translated as CASMRDGNSPLHF.

The rearrangement uses TRBV5-1 and TRBJ2-1; unclear D gene. The CDR3 consists of 15 residues. The germline gives CDR1 SGHRS, CDR2 YFSETQ. The V end was cut by 0 bases, the J end by 0 bases, with 7 bases between. Here the CDR3 DNA reads TGCGCCAGCAGCTTGGCCTCGAGCTCCTACAATGAGCAGTTCTTC. It is translated as CASSLASSSYNEQFF.

V gene TRBV29-1 combines with J gene TRBJ1-5; D call uncertain. Looked up from germline, CDR1 is SQVTM and CDR2 is ANQGSEA. The CDR3 runs 13 residues. V lost 4 bases and J lost 3, with 10 bases in between. CDR3 residues: CSVAGSLNQPQHF. CDR3 DNA: TGCAGCGTTGCAGGTAGCCTCAATCAGCCCCAGCATTTT.

This clone was seen a single time. The V call is TRBV5-1, the J call TRBJ2-5; D call uncertain. The CDR3 totals 15 residues. Trimming took off 4 bases at V and 1 base at J, with 14 bases between the two ends. Germline V lookup: CDR1 SGHRS, CDR2 YFSETQ. The CDR3 DNA reads TGCGCCAGCAGCCCCGGTTCAGTCCGCCAAGAGACCCAGTACTTC. Its translation: CASSPGSVRQETQYF.

The J gene is TRBJ2-7, the V gene TRBV18, with D unresolved. CDR1 and CDR2 (germline): KGHSH, LQKENI. Trimming removed 2 bases from V and 0 bases from J, with 5 bases in between. The CDR3 covers 13 residues. CDR3 amino acids: CASSPYSSYEQYF. The CDR3, as DNA: TGTGCCAGCTCACCATACAGCTCCTACGAGCAGTACTTC.

In this sample, this clone turned up a few times. The V and J genes are TRBV18 and TRBJ1-6; 7 bases match TRBD1. CDR1 KGHSH and CDR2 LQKENI come from the germline V gene. The V gene end was trimmed by 4 bases and the J gene end by 5 bases; junction bases not matched to a gene: 2. This CDR3 is built from 14 residues. Here the CDR3 reads CASSRDSDNSPLHF. CDR3 DNA: TGTGCCAGCTCACGGGACAGTGATAATTCACCCCTCCACTTT.

The rearrangement joins TRBV30 to TRBJ2-7; D tentatively fits TRBD1 or TRBD2 (5 bases each). Germline CDR1 reads GTSNPN; CDR2 reads SVGIG (reference sequence). V lost 4 bases to trimming and J lost 0 bases, with 13 bases between them. The CDR3 has 14 amino acids. CDR3 amino acids: CAWIGSGPSYEQYF. The CDR3, as DNA: TGTGCCTGGATTGGGTCGGGACCCTCCTACGAGCAGTACTTC.